This TCR beta chain is drawn from a study of Ad26.COV2.S vaccination and SARS-CoV-2 variants. Findings of the study overall: Greater spike-specific TCR breadth was seen in vaccine recipients than in placebo recipients. Vaccine and placebo groups showed comparable non-spike TCR breadth.

V was pared by 2 bases and J by 2 bases, with 7 bases between. This CDR3 spans 13 amino acids. Germline CDR1 and CDR2: SGHDT and YYEEEE. Points on this clone: Its antigen is not known.

Regarding treatment: over 15 received Ad26.COV2.S at low or high dose, single or two shots; roughly 5 received placebo; per-sample allocation not given. After the first vaccine or placebo injection, samples were drawn on day 63. Measured with immunoSEQ multiplex PCR; TCRdb has only the in-frame clones, and not every one. The repertoire holds some 520,000 clones, with 87% as singletons. The J gene is TRBJ2-5, the V gene TRBV5-6, with no clear D. The sample here was peripheral blood, taken in a trial of Ad26.COV2.S vaccine versus placebo. The receptor was isolated from a person between 18 and 60 years old who received the Ad26.COV2.S COVID-19 vaccine or a placebo. This CDR3 is CASSLVDQETQYF. The CDR3 DNA sequence: TGTGCCAGCAGCTTAGTAGATCAAGAGACCCAGTACTTC.